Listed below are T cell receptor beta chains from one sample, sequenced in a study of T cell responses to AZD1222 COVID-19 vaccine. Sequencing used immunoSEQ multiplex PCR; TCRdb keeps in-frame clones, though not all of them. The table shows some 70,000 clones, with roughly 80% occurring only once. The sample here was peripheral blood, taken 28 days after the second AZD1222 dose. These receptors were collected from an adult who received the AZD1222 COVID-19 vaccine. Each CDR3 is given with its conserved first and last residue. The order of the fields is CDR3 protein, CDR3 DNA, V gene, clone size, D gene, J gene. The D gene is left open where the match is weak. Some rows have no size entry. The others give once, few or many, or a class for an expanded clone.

CDR3 protein: CASSLQNSRAAQYF; CDR3 DNA: TGTGCCAGCAGCTTACAAAACTCTAGAGCGGCCCAGTACTTC; V gene: TRBV11-2; clone size: NA; D gene: NA; J gene: TRBJ2-5
CDR3 protein: CASSPSWGSGANVLTF; CDR3 DNA: TGTGCCAGCAGCCCTAGTTGGGGCTCTGGGGCCAACGTCCTGACTTTC; V gene: TRBV7-6; clone size: few; D gene: NA; J gene: TRBJ2-6
CDR3 protein: CASSGGTSSYNEQFF; CDR3 DNA: TGTGCCAGCAGCGGGGGGACTAGCAGCTACAATGAGCAGTTCTTC; V gene: TRBV7-9; clone size: NA; D gene: TRBD2; J gene: TRBJ2-1
CDR3 protein: CASSPRPASTDTQYF; CDR3 DNA: TGCGCCAGCAGCCCACGCCCAGCCAGCACAGATACGCAGTATTTT; V gene: TRBV4-1; clone size: once; D gene: NA; J gene: TRBJ2-3
CDR3 protein: CATSPAGRYEQYF; CDR3 DNA: TGTGCCACCAGCCCCGCAGGGCGCTACGAGCAGTACTTC; V gene: TRBV15; clone size: NA; D gene: NA; J gene: TRBJ2-7
CDR3 protein: CAWSVSGGDSPLHF; CDR3 DNA: TGTGCCTGGAGTGTTAGTGGGGGCGATTCACCCCTCCACTTT; V gene: TRBV30; clone size: NA; D gene: NA; J gene: TRBJ1-6
CDR3 protein: CASSLLYYEQYF; CDR3 DNA: TGTGCCAGCAGTTTACTTTACTACGAGCAGTACTTC; V gene: TRBV28; clone size: NA; D gene: NA; J gene: TRBJ2-7
CDR3 protein: CASSEGRDGSTDTQYF; CDR3 DNA: TGTGCCAGCAGTGAAGGTCGGGACGGGAGCACAGATACGCAGTATTTT; V gene: TRBV6-1; clone size: NA; D gene: NA; J gene: TRBJ2-3
CDR3 protein: CASSPPDNYGYTF; CDR3 DNA: TGTGCCAGTAGTCCACCTGATAACTATGGCTACACCTTC; V gene: TRBV19; clone size: once; D gene: NA; J gene: TRBJ1-2
CDR3 protein: CASSRAGTGSYNEQFF; CDR3 DNA: TGTGCCAGCAGTAGAGCGGGTACAGGCTCCTACAATGAGCAGTTCTTC; V gene: TRBV25-1; clone size: NA; D gene: NA; J gene: TRBJ2-1
CDR3 protein: CASSRDGSNQPQHF; CDR3 DNA: TGTGCCAGCAGCAGGGACGGCAGCAATCAGCCCCAGCATTTT; V gene: TRBV3-1/TRBV3-2; clone size: NA; D gene: NA; J gene: TRBJ1-5
CDR3 protein: CATSPSSISNEQYF; CDR3 DNA: TGTGCCACGTCACCCTCTTCCATTAGTAACGAGCAGTACTTC; V gene: TRBV14; clone size: NA; D gene: NA; J gene: TRBJ2-7
CDR3 protein: CASSVVGQLYEQYF; CDR3 DNA: TGTGCCAGCAGTGTTGTGGGACAGCTCTACGAGCAGTACTTC; V gene: TRBV21-1; clone size: NA; D gene: NA; J gene: TRBJ2-7
CDR3 protein: CARSLGVAGQTDTQYF; CDR3 DNA: TGTGCCAGAAGCTTGGGGGTGGCCGGGCAAACAGATACGCAGTATTTT; V gene: TRBV5-3; clone size: once; D gene: NA; J gene: TRBJ2-3
CDR3 protein: CAWSSTMAGYTF; CDR3 DNA: TGTGCCTGGAGTTCTACAATGGCTGGCTACACCTTC; V gene: TRBV30; clone size: NA; D gene: NA; J gene: TRBJ1-2
CDR3 protein: CASSLSNENTEAFF; CDR3 DNA: TGCGCCAGCAGTCTCAGCAACGAGAACACTGAAGCTTTCTTT; V gene: TRBV5-1; clone size: NA; D gene: NA; J gene: TRBJ1-1
CDR3 protein: CASSFNTFSGNTIYF; CDR3 DNA: TGCGCCAGCAGCTTTAATACGTTCTCTGGAAACACCATATATTTT; V gene: TRBV5-1; clone size: few; D gene: NA; J gene: TRBJ1-3
CDR3 protein: CASSIRFRRIAGNTIYF; CDR3 DNA: TGTGCCAGTAGTATTCGTTTTAGGCGCATCGCTGGAAACACCATATATTTT; V gene: TRBV19; clone size: NA; D gene: NA; J gene: TRBJ1-3
CDR3 protein: CATSDPPDREEYF; CDR3 DNA: TGTGCCACCAGTGATCCCCCTGACAGGGAAGAGTATTTT; V gene: TRBV24-1; clone size: NA; D gene: TRBD1; J gene: TRBJ2-3
CDR3 protein: CASSSKTGTFFGEQFF; CDR3 DNA: TGTGCCAGTAGTTCGAAGACAGGTACGTTTTTCGGTGAGCAGTTCTTC; V gene: TRBV19; clone size: NA; D gene: NA; J gene: TRBJ2-1
CDR3 protein: CASTPKMDRVNSPLHF; CDR3 DNA: TGCGCCAGCACCCCCAAGATGGACAGGGTGAATTCACCCCTCCACTTT; V gene: TRBV23-1; clone size: NA; D gene: TRBD1; J gene: TRBJ1-6
CDR3 protein: CASSAGTVNTEAFF; CDR3 DNA: TGTGCCAGCAGCGCTGGGACCGTGAACACTGAAGCTTTCTTT; V gene: TRBV7-9; clone size: NA; D gene: NA; J gene: TRBJ1-1
CDR3 protein: CASSGTGNSPLHF; CDR3 DNA: TGTGCCAGCAGCGGGACAGGAAATTCACCCCTCCACTTT; V gene: TRBV27; clone size: NA; D gene: TRBD1; J gene: TRBJ1-6
CDR3 protein: CASSQALSNQPQHF; CDR3 DNA: TGTGCCAGCAGTCAAGCACTTAGCAATCAGCCCCAGCATTTT; V gene: TRBV2; clone size: NA; D gene: NA; J gene: TRBJ1-5
CDR3 protein: CASSYNRVTNEQFF; CDR3 DNA: TGTGCCAGCAGCTATAATAGGGTGACCAATGAGCAGTTCTTC; V gene: TRBV7-2; clone size: NA; D gene: NA; J gene: TRBJ2-1
CDR3 protein: CASSRMGQRYYEQYF; CDR3 DNA: TGTGCCAGCAGCCGAATGGGACAGCGCTACTACGAGCAGTACTTC; V gene: TRBV11-3; clone size: NA; D gene: TRBD1; J gene: TRBJ2-7
CDR3 protein: CASKGQGGETQYF; CDR3 DNA: TGTGCCAGTAAGGGACAGGGAGGAGAGACCCAGTACTTC; V gene: TRBV3-1/TRBV3-2; clone size: NA; D gene: TRBD1; J gene: TRBJ2-5
CDR3 protein: CASSPSVGDTQYF; CDR3 DNA: TGTGCCAGCTCACCCTCGGTGGGAGATACGCAGTATTTT; V gene: TRBV18; clone size: NA; D gene: NA; J gene: TRBJ2-3
CDR3 protein: CASSRSRDSIQPQHF; CDR3 DNA: TGTGCCAGCAGTCGAAGCCGGGACAGTATTCAGCCCCAGCATTTT; V gene: TRBV6-5; clone size: NA; D gene: TRBD1; J gene: TRBJ1-5
CDR3 protein: CSVEGQGITSYTF; CDR3 DNA: TGCAGCGTTGAAGGGCAGGGAATTACAAGCTACACCTTC; V gene: TRBV29-1; clone size: NA; D gene: NA; J gene: TRBJ1-2
CDR3 protein: CASSQRLTGSGEKLFF; CDR3 DNA: TGTGCCAGCAGCCAAAGGCTGACAGGGTCCGGGGAAAAACTGTTTTTT; V gene: TRBV5-6; clone size: NA; D gene: TRBD1; J gene: TRBJ1-4
CDR3 protein: CSAIPLAGVEETQYF; CDR3 DNA: TGCAGCGCCATCCCCCTAGCGGGGGTTGAGGAGACCCAGTACTTC; V gene: TRBV29-1; clone size: NA; D gene: TRBD2; J gene: TRBJ2-5
CDR3 protein: CASSYDSYGYTF; CDR3 DNA: TGTGCCAGCAGTTACGACAGCTATGGCTACACCTTC; V gene: TRBV6-2/TRBV6-3; clone size: once; D gene: NA; J gene: TRBJ1-2
CDR3 protein: CASSSPRRTIYF; CDR3 DNA: TGTGCCAGCAGCTCCCCGCGTAGGACCATATATTTT; V gene: TRBV11-2; clone size: once; D gene: NA; J gene: TRBJ1-3
CDR3 protein: CASRAGPSQETQYF; CDR3 DNA: TGCGCCAGCAGGGCGGGACCCAGCCAAGAGACCCAGTACTTC; V gene: TRBV5-1; clone size: NA; D gene: NA; J gene: TRBJ2-5
CDR3 protein: CASSVLSDTEAFF; CDR3 DNA: TGTGCCAGCAGCGTACTTTCCGACACTGAAGCTTTCTTT; V gene: TRBV9; clone size: NA; D gene: NA; J gene: TRBJ1-1
CDR3 protein: CASNLAGGTTDTQYF; CDR3 DNA: TGTGCCAGCAATCTAGCGGGGGGTACCACAGATACGCAGTATTTT; V gene: TRBV11-2; clone size: few; D gene: TRBD2; J gene: TRBJ2-3
CDR3 protein: CASSRGQSAGELFF; CDR3 DNA: TGTGCCAGCAGCCGCGGACAGTCTGCCGGGGAGCTGTTTTTT; V gene: TRBV3-1/TRBV3-2; clone size: NA; D gene: NA; J gene: TRBJ2-2
CDR3 protein: CASSYRESDGYTF; CDR3 DNA: TGTGCCAGCAGTTACAGGGAAAGTGATGGCTACACCTTC; V gene: TRBV6-5; clone size: NA; D gene: NA; J gene: TRBJ1-2
CDR3 protein: CASSNWDREETQYF; CDR3 DNA: TGTGCCAGCAGCAACTGGGACAGAGAAGAGACCCAGTACTTC; V gene: TRBV7-9; clone size: NA; D gene: TRBD1; J gene: TRBJ2-5
CDR3 protein: CASSTNVYNEQFF; CDR3 DNA: TGTGCCAGTAGTACAAACGTTTACAATGAGCAGTTCTTC; V gene: TRBV19; clone size: NA; D gene: NA; J gene: TRBJ2-1
CDR3 protein: CASSLSGFNQPQHF; CDR3 DNA: TGTGCCAGCAGTTTATCAGGGTTCAATCAGCCCCAGCATTTT; V gene: TRBV27; clone size: NA; D gene: NA; J gene: TRBJ1-5
CDR3 protein: CASSEPIRGGRNEQFF; CDR3 DNA: TGTGCCAGCAGTGAGCCTATACGGGGGGGCCGGAATGAGCAGTTCTTC; V gene: TRBV6-1; clone size: once; D gene: TRBD2; J gene: TRBJ2-1
CDR3 protein: CASSLGGSLYNEQFF; CDR3 DNA: TGTGCCAGCAGCTTAGGGGGAAGCCTCTACAATGAGCAGTTCTTC; V gene: TRBV13; clone size: NA; D gene: NA; J gene: TRBJ2-1
CDR3 protein: CAIDRGGNTEAFF; CDR3 DNA: TGTGCCATCGACAGGGGGGGGAACACTGAAGCTTTCTTT; V gene: TRBV10-3; clone size: NA; D gene: TRBD1; J gene: TRBJ1-1
CDR3 protein: CASSWSGLTYEQYF; CDR3 DNA: TGTGCCAGCAGTTGGAGTGGCCTTACCTACGAGCAGTACTTC; V gene: TRBV7-2; clone size: NA; D gene: NA; J gene: TRBJ2-7
CDR3 protein: CASSLGRKTANYGYTF; CDR3 DNA: TGTGCCAGCAGTTTAGGGAGAAAGACCGCTAACTATGGCTACACCTTC; V gene: TRBV27; clone size: NA; D gene: NA; J gene: TRBJ1-2
CDR3 protein: CASSLYRGPQETQYF; CDR3 DNA: TGCGCCAGCAGCTTATACAGGGGGCCCCAAGAGACCCAGTACTTC; V gene: TRBV5-1; clone size: NA; D gene: TRBD1; J gene: TRBJ2-5
CDR3 protein: CASSHPAGTGGYGYTF; CDR3 DNA: TGTGCCAGCAGTCACCCTGCCGGGACAGGGGGTTATGGCTACACCTTC; V gene: TRBV2; clone size: NA; D gene: TRBD1; J gene: TRBJ1-2